Each of the 23 T cell receptor delta chains below was sequenced from the same sample in a study of γδ T cells in repeated Plasmodium falciparum infection. TCRdb reran clone calling via CATT on the multiplex PCR reads. The sample contains about 93,000 delta-chain clones, approximately 0.92% of which appear only once. Vgamma9/Vdelta2+ and Vdelta2-negative gammadelta T cells were flow-sorted from PBMC for bulk sequencing. The specimen sequenced was gamma-delta T cells from blood. Source of these receptors: a pool of human donors (malaria-infected and uninfected, not separated).

Remarks on this clone: This DNA's translation differs at residue 12 from TCRdb's protein, which comes from a much larger clone; a read error is likely, and the protein shown is translated from the DNA. The V and J genes are TRDV2 and TRDJ3; a weak D match, TRDD3 (5 bases). TCRdb offers no J gene call, so here the DNA was matched to germline to obtain one. There are 17 residues in the CDR3. Germline lookup yields CDR1 GEAIGNYY and CDR2 EKD. The chain's CDR3 is CACDTPESSWDARQMFF. The CDR3 nucleotides are TGTGCCTGTGACACTCCTGAGAGCTCCTGGGACGCCCGACAGATGTTTTTC.

This clone was seen more than once but under ten times. A read error is the likely source, as a far larger clone sits one nucleotide away. The sample carries other DNA sequences with the same CDR3. The chain is built from TRDV2 and TRDJ3, with 12 bases aligning to TRDD3. The J gene, missing from TCRdb, was assigned here through DNA to germline matching. V dropped 7 bases and J dropped 0; count of bases not matched to a gene: 9. CDR1 and CDR2 (germline): GEAIGNYY, EKD. The CDR3 has 19 residues. CDR3 DNA: TGTGCCTGCGACTCAACTGGGGGATACAGCTCCTGGGACACCCGACAGATGTTTTTC. This encodes CACDSTGGYSSWDTRQMFF.

The chain joins TRDV2 to TRDJ1, with 9 bases aligning to TRDD3. The J gene, left out of TCRdb, was set here by checking the DNA against germline. The J segment lost 0 bases and the V segment lost 0 bases, leaving 13 bases of the junction unmatched. The CDR3 runs to 19 residues. Germline assignment: CDR1 GEAIGNYY and CDR2 EKD. CDR3 bases: TGTGCCTGTGACACCGGGATCTGGGGGATCACCCCTCACACCGATAAACTCATCTTT. This translates into CACDTGIWGITPHTDKLIF.

Only a few counts were recorded for this clone. The protein TCRdb lists belongs to a much larger clone and differs from this DNA's translation at residue 15, which points to a read error; the protein shown is made from the DNA. V usage is TRDV2 and J usage is TRDJ1; 8 bases line up with TRDD2. Germline matching of the DNA provided the J gene here, since TCRdb leaves it blank. The CDR3 runs 19 residues. Germline-derived CDR1 and CDR2 are GEAIGNYY and EKD. The CDR3 coding sequence is TGTGCCTGTGACCCGCGCTTCCTACACGGGGTTCCGTACACCGGTAAACTCATCTTT. Its protein is CACDPRFLHGVPYTGKLIF.

This clone was counted between two and nine times. The protein held in TCRdb is that of a much larger clone and does not match this DNA's translation at residue 9, likely because of a read error; the protein shown is translated from the DNA. The V call is TRDV3, the J call TRDJ1, with 9 bases fitting TRDD3. TCRdb records no J gene; here it was assigned by comparing the DNA to germline. The CDR3 consists of 23 residues. CDR1 TVYSNPD and CDR2 GDNSRS come from the germline V gene (reference sequence). The ends lost 5 bases at V and 0 bases at J; junction bases unmatched: 34. DNA for the CDR3: TGTGCCCCGCATTTCGACGATTCCCTCCATAAGGTACTGGGGGACGGGTACACCGATAAACTCATCTTT. It codes for CAPHFDDSLHKVLGDGYTDKLIF.

This clone was counted at least ten times. TCRdb's protein for this DNA is that of a much larger clone and differs from the translation at residue 13, likely a read error; the protein shown is the DNA translation. V usage is TRDV3 and J usage is TRDJ1; D may be TRDD2 (6 bases). TCRdb carries no J gene annotation; the J gene was assigned here by matching the DNA with germline. Trimming removed 3 bases from V and 10 bases from J, with 48 bases in between. Germline loops: CDR1 TVYSNPD, CDR2 GDNSRS (reference sequence). The length of the CDR3 is 22 residues. The CDR3 coding sequence is TGTGCCTTCAATCACCTTCTTCCTCCGTCGGTACTCCCAAATATCGGAGGTTGGAGACTCATCTTT. Amino acids: CAFNHLLPPSVLPNIGGWRLIF.

This clone was found many times. TCRdb shows a much larger clone's protein in place of this DNA's translation, and the two differ at residue 11, likely through a read error; the protein shown is translated from the DNA. The chain uses TRDV1 and TRDJ1, with TRDD2 as a possible D gene (5 bases). In the absence of a J gene in TCRdb, the DNA was matched to germline to assign it here. The CDR3 runs 15 residues. The V end lost 4 bases, the J end lost 8 bases, and 20 bases lay between the germline ends. Germline assignment: CDR1 TSWWSYY and CDR2 QGS. The CDR3 bases are TGTGCTCTTGGGGCCCCTTCGTACACGATAAGAAAACTCATCTTT. Its translation: CALGAPSYTIRKLIF.

There are many counts of this clone. For this DNA, TCRdb reports the protein of a much larger clone, which diverges at residue 5, most likely from a read error; the protein presented here is translated directly from the DNA. The rearrangement links TRDV2 to TRDJ1, with 12 bases lining up with TRDD3. In the absence of a J gene in TCRdb, the DNA was matched to germline to assign it here. The germline V gene has CDR1 GEAIGNYY and CDR2 EKD. V lost 3 bases, J lost 2 bases, and 6 bases stayed unmatched. The CDR3 length is 16 residues. The CDR3: CACDPLGDTGTDKLIF. As DNA, the CDR3 is TGTGCCTGTGACCCACTGGGGGATACAGGTACCGATAAACTCATCTTT.

A few counts support this clone. For this DNA, TCRdb reports the protein of a much larger clone, which diverges at residue 5, most likely from a read error; the protein presented here is translated directly from the DNA. The chain joins TRDV1 to TRDJ1, with 7 bases matching TRDD2. In the absence of a J gene in TCRdb, the DNA was matched to germline to assign it here. Germline loops: CDR1 TSWWSYY, CDR2 QGS. The length of the CDR3 is 23 residues. V lost 4 bases to trimming and J lost 0 bases; unmatched junction nucleotides: 29. The CDR3 is CALGGRPSFYVLVSLLYTDKLIF. The DNA for the CDR3 is TGTGCTCTTGGGGGCCGGCCTTCCTTCTACGTACTAGTTTCCTTACTGTACACCGATAAACTCATCTTT.

About this clone: The TCRdb protein, from a much larger clone, departs from this DNA's translation at residue 12, likely by read error; the protein shown derives from the DNA. The chain is built from TRDV1 and TRDJ1; 7 bases fit TRDD3. The J gene, missing from TCRdb, was assigned here through DNA to germline matching. The germline CDR1 and CDR2 sequences are TSWWSYY and QGS. V lost 0 bases and J lost 0; bases outside the gene matches: 10. The CDR3 totals 18 residues. CDR3 nucleotides: TGTGCTCTTGGGGAACTCTCCCACCTGGGGGGACACACCGATAAACTCATCTTT. Translating gives CALGELSHLGGHTDKLIF.

This clone has just a few counts. The protein TCRdb gives is from a much larger clone and does not agree with this DNA's translation at residue 6, likely a read error; the protein shown here comes from the DNA. J is TRDJ1 and V is TRDV2, with TRDD3 identical over 7 bases. The germline CDR1 and CDR2 sequences are GEAIGNYY and EKD. This CDR3 has 17 amino acids. J gave up 0 bases and V 1 base, and 10 bases lay outside the gene matches. CDR3 nucleotide sequence: TGTGCCTGTGACACTCCGGGGGATCTCGAGTACACCGATAAACTCATCTTT. It translates to CACDTPGDLEYTDKLIF.

This clone was detected a few times. The protein given by TCRdb reflects a much larger clone and differs at residue 12 from this DNA's translation, likely from a read error; the protein shown is the DNA's translation. V usage is TRDV2 and J usage is TRDJ1, with D maybe TRDD3 (6 bases). CDR3 length equals 16 residues. The V end was cut by 4 bases, the J end by 6 bases, with 23 bases between. The germline gives CDR1 GEAIGNYY, CDR2 EKD. The CDR3 DNA reads TGTGCCTGTGAAGGTGGGGGTCCCCCTTCGGCCAATAAACTCATCTTT. Amino acid sequence: CACEGGGPPSANKLIF.

This clone was observed many times. This DNA's translation and the protein TCRdb lists, from a much larger clone, do not match at residue 6, likely due to a read error; the protein shown is translated from the DNA. J is TRDJ1 and V is TRDV2; D could derive from TRDD2 or TRDD3 (6 bases each). The J gene was missing in TCRdb and was found by matching the end of the DNA to germline. The germline gives CDR1 GEAIGNYY, CDR2 EKD. The CDR3 totals 18 residues. The V end lost 3 bases, the J end lost 4 bases, and 26 bases lay between the germline ends. CDR3 DNA: TGTGCCTGTGACCAAGTGGCCTTCCCGGGGGACGGGAGCGATAAACTCATCTTT. Translation gives CACDQVAFPGDGSDKLIF.

This clone was counted between two and nine times. One base separates it from a far larger clone, so it is likely a read error. Other DNA sequences in this sample translate to the same CDR3. The V gene is TRDV2, the J gene TRDJ1; D ambiguous. The J gene, missing from TCRdb, was assigned here through DNA to germline matching. The germline V gene has CDR1 GEAIGNYY and CDR2 EKD. The CDR3 contains 16 residues. The CDR3 protein is CACDTVERRYTDKLIF. The CDR3 DNA reads TGCGCCTGTGACACCGTTGAACGGAGGTACACCGATAAACTCATCTTT.

A word on this clone: TCRdb lists the protein of a much larger clone for this DNA, which differs at residue 18, so this is likely a read error; the protein given here is translated from the DNA itself. This chain connects TRDV1 to TRDJ1, with 9 bases identical to TRDD3. The CDR3 is 25 amino acids. Germline V CDR1 and CDR2: TSWWSYY, QGS. Losses at the gene ends were 0 bases for V and 0 bases for J; bases not matched to a gene: 29. CDR3 sequence: CALGELKSLLNPLYWGTPYTDKLIF. For the CDR3, the DNA is TGTGCTCTTGGGGAACTAAAGTCCCTACTCAATCCCCTGTACTGGGGGACCCCTTACACCGATAAACTCATCTTT.

This clone has at least ten counts. A far larger clone is one base from this, pointing to a likely read error. The same CDR3 also results from other DNA sequences found in this sample. This sequence joins TRDV2 and TRDJ1, with D uncertain. In the absence of a J gene in TCRdb, the DNA was matched to germline to assign it here. CDR3 length equals 16 residues. Trimming took 0 bases from V and 0 from J, leaving 13 bases between them. Per germline, CDR1 GEAIGNYY and CDR2 EKD. The CDR3 DNA is TGTGCCTGTGACACCGTGGAAGTCCAGTACACCGATAAACTCATCTTT. Its protein product is CACDTVEVQYTDKLIF.

This clone has a handful of counts. The protein recorded in TCRdb matches a much larger clone and deviates from this DNA's translation at residue 9, suggesting a read error; the protein here is obtained by translating the DNA. The gene calls are TRDV2 and TRDJ3; 8 bases fit TRDD3. The J gene was not available in TCRdb and was assigned here by matching the DNA to germline segments. V gave up 3 bases and J gave up 1 base; unmatched junction bases: 16. From germline, CDR1 is GEAIGNYY and CDR2 EKD. CDR3 size: 21 residues. Here the CDR3 DNA reads TGTGCCTGTGACCCAATACTGGGGGGTACGGGAGCGTCCTGGGACACCCGACAGATGTTTTTC. Its translation is CACDPILGGTGASWDTRQMFF.

This clone has a handful of counts. A far larger clone differs by one base, so this is likely a read error. The same CDR3 can be traced to other DNA sequences in this sample. The rearrangement joins TRDV1 to TRDJ1; D may be TRDD3 (6 bases). Trimming shortened V by 4 bases and J by 3 bases, and 36 bases separated the two germline ends. The germline gives CDR1 TSWWSYY, CDR2 QGS. This CDR3 comprises 22 residues. DNA of the CDR3: TGTGCTCTTGGGGGTCCTTCATATACAAAAAAGGACATGAAGGGGATTCCCGATAAACTCATCTTT. This sequence encodes CALGGPSYTKKDMKGIPDKLIF.

This clone occurred a few times. This likely came from a read error, as a far larger clone is one base away. Other nucleotide sequences from this sample produce the same CDR3. The V and J genes are TRDV2 and TRDJ3, with 11 bases lining up with TRDD3. The J gene is not listed in TCRdb, so it was assigned here from a DNA match to germline. The CDR3 totals 20 residues. From germline, CDR1 is GEAIGNYY and CDR2 EKD. Written as DNA, the CDR3 is TGCGCCTGTGACTCCCGTCTGGGGGATACTCCCTCCTGGGACACCCGACAGATGTTTTTC. It encodes CACDSRLGDTPSWDTRQMFF.

To note about this clone: This probably arose from a read error, given a far larger clone one base away. This CDR3 is also generated by other DNA sequences in the sample. This chain connects TRDV2 to TRDJ1, with TRDD3 identical over 12 bases. The J gene, missing from TCRdb, was assigned here through DNA to germline matching. The CDR3 loop spans 16 amino acids. The germline gives CDR1 GEAIGNYY, CDR2 EKD. CDR3 protein: CACDLLGDTYTDKLIF. CDR3 DNA sequence: TGCGCCTGTGATCTACTGGGGGATACCTACACCGATAAACTCATCTTT.

This clone was seen more than once but under ten times. TCRdb's protein, taken from a much larger clone, differs from this DNA's translation at residue 8, likely owing to a read error; the protein displayed comes from the DNA. The V gene is TRDV1, the J gene TRDJ1; 9 bases are a match to TRDD3. TCRdb leaves out the J gene; it was filled in here by matching the DNA to germline. The CDR3 runs 25 residues. Unmatched junction bases numbered 31, after V lost 2 bases and J lost 0 bases. The germline gives CDR1 TSWWSYY, CDR2 QGS. CDR3 sequence reads: CALGEVGPHLGDEVRRPLYTDKLIF. CDR3 in DNA: TGTGCTCTTGGGGAAGTGGGCCCACACCTGGGGGATGAAGTGAGGAGGCCACTGTACACCGATAAACTCATCTTT.

Worth noting for this clone: A single base is all that separates this from a far larger clone, so a read error is likely. This sample includes further DNA sequences coding for the same CDR3. This chain links TRDV2 with TRDJ1, with 8 bases identical to TRDD3. TCRdb gives no J gene; it was assigned here by matching the DNA to germline. In germline, CDR1 is GEAIGNYY, CDR2 EKD. The ends lost 0 bases at V and 0 bases at J; junction bases unmatched: 5. There are 16 residues in the CDR3. The CDR3, as DNA: TGTGCCTGTGACACCGGACTACTGGGGGACACCGATAAACTCATCTTT. This codes for CACDTGLLGDTDKLIF.

Note on this clone: The likely explanation is a read error, given a far larger clone one base away. This same CDR3 is encoded by further DNA sequences in the sample. V gene assignment gives TRDV2, but the J gene was left uncalled. CDR1 and CDR2 (germline): GEAIGNYY, EKD. This CDR3 spans 14 amino acids. The CDR3: CACADLLTVGKLIF. The CDR3 DNA reads TGTGCCTGTGCAGACCTGCTAACGGTGGGTAAGCTCATCTTT.